This entry features one TCR beta chain sequence. What it binds is unknown. Expressed TCRB transcripts were sequenced, since all the RNA that had been isolated was reverse transcribed. Repertoires were generated with immunoSEQ multiplex PCR, while TCRdb's copy carries only in-frame clones and drops some. This sample has hundreds of thousands of clones; roughly 8% occur once, and the top ten carry approximately 0.44%. This record belongs to a study of beta chain features in type 1 diabetes. General study results and limits: For type 1 diabetes patients, VDJ junctions showed fewer insertions and more deletions. It was among patients, rather than healthy donors, that naive, central memory and Treg TCRB repertoires appeared more similar. TCRB CDR3s from Type 1 diabetes patients were moderately but significantly shorter in all four CD4+ subsets.

CDR1 DFQATT and CDR2 SNEGSKA come from the germline V gene (reference sequence). CDR3 length: 11 residues. V was shortened by 7 bases and J by 5 bases, with 11 bases between the two germline ends. A sort by CD45RO/CCR7/CD25/CD127/CD95/CD27 yielded CD4+ naive, central memory, regulatory and stem cell-like memory cells. The chain carries TRBV20-1 and TRBJ2-5; D is ambiguous. The sequenced sample consisted of central memory CD4+ T cells from blood. This sequence originates from a woman in her late teens or twenties in good health. The CDR3 region is CSVDPFETQYF. CDR3 nucleotide sequence: TGCAGTGTTGACCCTTTCGAGACCCAGTACTTC.